This TCR beta chain was sequenced during a study of CD8 T cells in ankylosing spondylitis. TCRdb re-called the 5' RACE reads with MiXCR, one entry per CDR3 protein. The table records 400,000 or so distinct CDR3 sequences, roughly 25% of them present only once. Study findings and constraints: Significantly higher representation of disease-linked clones was reported for matched ankylosing spondylitis synovial fluid. Apparently characteristic of ankylosing spondylitis blood was a TCR beta motif (fewer than 10 highly homologous variants).

A word on this clonotype: Its antigen is not identified.

The sample was blood, either unsorted or a sorted T cell fraction (not recorded which). The clonotype comes from a male donor with ankylosing spondylitis.

CDR3 DNA sequence: TGCGCCAGCAGCACCGGACAGACCTCTGGAAACACCATATATTTT. This sequence encodes CASSTGQTSGNTIYF. This chain links TRBV5-1 with TRBJ1-3; maybe TRBD1 (6 bases). Germline values: CDR1 SGHRS, CDR2 YFSETQ. The CDR3 contains 15 residues. V was cut by 4 bases and J by 0 bases, with 11 bases left in between.